This T cell receptor beta chain was identified during a study of blood T cell repertoires in COVID-19. Study overall: Sites across the United States, Italy and Spain contributed samples from acute and convalescent COVID-19. Sample material is recorded as cDNA or gDNA derived from T cells, B-cell-depleted T cells, or PBMCs.

CDR1 is SGHRS and CDR2 is YFSETQ in the germline V gene. Trimming removed 0 bases from V and 6 bases from J, with 13 bases in between. This CDR3 region has 15 residues. Seattle patients were enrolled during active infection and followed longitudinally. Authors' methods: Estimation of nucleated cell counts was performed using reference gene primer amplification. Using immunoSEQ multiplex PCR, the repertoire was profiled, and TCRdb retains in-frame clones only, with some absent. V and J calls and clone size are given by that table; D and trimming were obtained from the DNA. The sample lists 150,000 to 200,000 clones; about 81% were seen once.

The receptor comes from a woman aged 80 or over with COVID-19, enrolled during active disease. The specimen was peripheral blood. This sequence joins TRBV5-1 and TRBJ1-5; D may be TRBD1 (6 bases). As DNA, the CDR3 is TGCGCCAGCAGCTTGGGGGCAGGGGAAGGTCAGCCCCAGCATTTT. Its protein product is CASSLGAGEGQPQHF.